The rows below give T cell receptor beta chains drawn from one sample of a study of T cells in Graves' hyperthyroidism and ophthalmopathy. TCRdb re-derived calls from the multiplex PCR reads in MiXCR, one entry per CDR3 protein. The profile shows about 520,000 distinct CDR3 sequences, around 22% of them singletons. The sample taken for sequencing was blood. All receptors derive from a woman in her twenties or thirties with Graves' ophthalmopathy. CDR3s include the opening cysteine and the closing phenylalanine or tryptophan. Fields, in order: V gene, J gene, clone size, D gene, CDR3 DNA, CDR3 protein. A D gene is named only where the DNA matches it firmly. Size is stated for part of the rows, as once, few or many counts, or as a class when the clone is expanded.

>TRBV5-1|TRBJ2-7|few|TRBD2
TGCGCCAGCAGCTTGATGAGCGGGGGCTTGTACGAGCAGTACTTC
CASSLMSGGLYEQYF
>TRBV29-1|TRBJ2-7|.|.
TGCAGCGCGGGGCGGAAGCTCGGGCACGAGCAGTACTTC
CSAGRKLGHEQYF
>TRBV7-8|TRBJ2-5|.|.
TGTGCCAGCAGCTCTCAGGGTCGGCTAGGGACCCAGTACTTC
CASSSQGRLGTQYF
>TRBV6-1|TRBJ2-7|many|.
TGTGCCAGCAGTGAATCACAGGCATACGAGCAGTACTTC
CASSESQAYEQYF
>TRBV27|TRBJ2-2|many|.
TGTGCCAGCACCTCCCCTTCGGCGGGGTTCACCGGGGAGCTGTTTTTT
CASTSPSAGFTGELFF
>TRBV28|TRBJ2-7|.|.
TGTGCCAGCAGAAGAGCGGCAACCTACGAGCAGTACTTC
CASRRAATYEQYF
>TRBV30|TRBJ2-7|.|.
TGTGCGCGCGGGGAAGGTCGCGGCGACGAGCAGTACTTC
CARGEGRGDEQYF
>TRBV6-1|TRBJ1-1|few|TRBD1
TGTGCCAGCAGTGAAGCTACAGGGGAGGGCACTGAAGCTTTCTTT
CASSEATGEGTEAFF
>TRBV6-2/TRBV6-3|TRBJ2-7|many|.
TGTGCCAGCAGTTACCGAATGACACTCTCCTACGAGCAGTACTTC
CASSYRMTLSYEQYF
>TRBV7-9|TRBJ1-1|many|TRBD1
TGTGCCAGCAGCTTACCTGGACAGGGGAACACTGAAGCTTTCTTT
CASSLPGQGNTEAFF
>TRBV19|TRBJ2-5|.|TRBD2
TGTGCCAGTAGTGCCGAACTAGCGGGGGACCAAGAGACCCAGTACTTC
CASSAELAGDQETQYF
>TRBV12-3/TRBV12-4|TRBJ1-2|many|.
TGTGCCAGCAGTTTAAGGGCCAACCCTCGGAGCTACACCTTC
CASSLRANPRSYTF
>TRBV28|TRBJ2-2|many|TRBD1
TGTGCCAGCAGTCCGGGACAGGCGATCACCGGGGAGCTGTTTTTT
CASSPGQAITGELFF
>TRBV29-1|TRBJ1-1|many|.
TGCAGCGTTGAAGTAAGGTTAGGGACGGAAGCTTTCTTT
CSVEVRLGTEAFF
>TRBV29-1|TRBJ2-2|few|.
TGCAGCGAATCCGGGGCTCGGGCCGGGGAGCTGTTTTTT
CSESGARAGELFF
>TRBV12-3/TRBV12-4|TRBJ2-7|.|.
TGTGCCAGCAGGCCACCCCCATCCAGGGGTTGTTCCTACGAGCAGTACTTC
CASRPPPSRGCSYEQYF
>TRBV30|TRBJ1-2|.|.
TGTGCCTGGGGTCCAGGGTCCGGCTACACCTTC
CAWGPGSGYTF
>TRBV13|TRBJ1-1|many|.
TGTGCCAGCAGCTTATTAGGCAGGGAGGGCACTGAAGCTTTCTTT
CASSLLGREGTEAFF
>TRBV12-3/TRBV12-4|TRBJ2-7|many|TRBD2
TGTGCCAGCAGTTTCTCTAGCGGGGGGGCCTTCTCCTACGAGCAGTACTTC
CASSFSSGGAFSYEQYF
>TRBV14|TRBJ2-7|.|.
TGTGCCAGCAGCCAATCTTGGAATTCCTACGAGCAGTACTTC
CASSQSWNSYEQYF
>TRBV11-3|TRBJ2-5|many|.
TGTGCCAGCAGCAACCGGGACTCCGGGGAGACCCAGTACTTC
CASSNRDSGETQYF
>TRBV24-1|TRBJ1-1|.|.
TGTGCCACCAGTGCGGGGCGAACTGAAGCTTTCTTT
CATSAGRTEAFF
>TRBV7-2|TRBJ2-5|.|.
TGTGCCAGCAGCTCAGGCCCCGCTAGGGAGACCCAGTACTTC
CASSSGPARETQYF
>TRBV28|TRBJ2-6|.|.
TGTGCCAGCAGTATATTTGGGACACCCGCTGGGGCCAACGTCCTGACTTTC
CASSIFGTPAGANVLTF
>TRBV19|TRBJ2-7|.|TRBD2
TGTGCCAGTAGTGCAGGACTAGCGGGGAGCTCCTACGAGCAGTACTTC
CASSAGLAGSSYEQYF
>TRBV7-2|TRBJ1-2|many|.
TGTGCCAGCAGCTTACCGGGACTGTTGGGCTACACCTTC
CASSLPGLLGYTF
>TRBV7-6|TRBJ2-1|.|TRBD2
TGTGCCAGCAGCCCCCGGGTAGCGGGGGGGCATTACAATGAGCAGTTCTTC
CASSPRVAGGHYNEQFF
>TRBV28|TRBJ1-1|many|TRBD1
TGTGCCAGCAGTTCATTCCTAGGACAGGGCAATAGCAACACTGAAGCTTTCTTT
CASSSFLGQGNSNTEAFF
>TRBV9|TRBJ2-1|.|.
TGTGCCAGCAGCGAGAACCTAGCGCACTCCAATGAGCAGTTCTTC
CASSENLAHSNEQFF
>TRBV5-1|TRBJ1-2|many|.
TGCGCCAGCAGCTTGGGAAGAGGGGCGAACTATGGCTACACCTTC
CASSLGRGANYGYTF
>TRBV20-1|TRBJ1-2|many|.
TGCAGTGTAGGGTATGGCTACACCTTC
CSVGYGYTF
>TRBV7-6|TRBJ2-5|many|.
TGTGCCAGCAGCTACCCCGGTACAGAGACCCAGTACTTC
CASSYPGTETQYF
>TRBV9|TRBJ1-1|.|.
TGTGCCAGCGGAGGGATAAACAGGGTCGGCGGAGCTTTCTTT
CASGGINRVGGAFF
>TRBV30|TRBJ1-5|few|.
TGTGCCTGGAGCGTACCAGCGGATCAGCCCCAGCATTTT
CAWSVPADQPQHF
>TRBV27|TRBJ2-7|.|TRBD1
TGTGCCAGCAGTCCCGCGGACAGGGCTGTTTACGAGCAGTACTTC
CASSPADRAVYEQYF
>TRBV3-1|TRBJ1-5|.|.
TGTGCCAGCAGTAGGTTCCTTAGCAATCAGCCCCAGCATTTT
CASSRFLSNQPQHF
>TRBV19|TRBJ2-7|.|TRBD1
TGTGCCAGTAGTATTAGGCAGGGGGCCTCCTACGAGCAGTACTTC
CASSIRQGASYEQYF
>TRBV28|TRBJ2-7|.|TRBD1
TGTGCCAGCAGTGCCCCGGACAGGGGATGGGAGCAGTACTTC
CASSAPDRGWEQYF
>TRBV7-2|TRBJ2-7|.|.
TGTGCCAGCAGCTTAGTCCCGGAATCAGAGCAGTACTTC
CASSLVPESEQYF
>TRBV9|TRBJ2-4|.|.
TGTGCCAGCAGCGTAGGAGCTCGTGATGCCAAAAACATTCAGTACTTC
CASSVGARDAKNIQYF
>TRBV4-2|TRBJ2-5|many|.
TGTGCCAGCAGCCCGAGGGACCCCCCACGGGAGACCCAGTACTTC
CASSPRDPPRETQYF
>TRBV9|TRBJ2-2|.|.
TGTGCCAGCAGCGTAGTCAGACAATCCGGGGAGCTGTTTTTT
CASSVVRQSGELFF
>TRBV24-1|TRBJ1-1|.|.
TGTGCCACCAGTGATGACGACACTGAAGCTTTCTTT
CATSDDDTEAFF
>TRBV12-3/TRBV12-4|TRBJ2-5|.|.
TGTGCCAGCAGCACCCAGGAAGAAGCAGAGACCCAGTACTTC
CASSTQEEAETQYF
>TRBV7-9|TRBJ2-7|many|TRBD1
TGTGCCAGCAGAAAACAGGGGGACGAGCAGTACTTC
CASRKQGDEQYF
>TRBV18|TRBJ1-1|many|TRBD1
TGTGCCAGCTCACGGGACAGGGTGAGGGGTACTGAAGCTTTCTTT
CASSRDRVRGTEAFF
>TRBV3-1|TRBJ2-7|few|TRBD2
TGTGCCAGCAGCCAAGATTGGGACGGGGGGAACTCCTACGAGCAGTACTTC
CASSQDWDGGNSYEQYF
>TRBV19|TRBJ2-6|many|.
TGTGCCAGTAGTGCACGGGACAACGGGGCCAACGTCCTGACTTTC
CASSARDNGANVLTF
>TRBV29-1|TRBJ2-7|many|.
TGCAGCGTTGAAGATCCTGGGGAATCCTACGAGCAGTACTTC
CSVEDPGESYEQYF
>TRBV7-2|TRBJ1-1|many|.
TGTGCCAGCAGCTTCTCGGGGCCCCTGAACACTGAAGCTTTCTTT
CASSFSGPLNTEAFF
>TRBV4-2|TRBJ2-5|.|TRBD2
TGTGCCAGCAGCCAAGATGGTGGACTAGCGGGACAAGAGACCCAGTACTTC
CASSQDGGLAGQETQYF
>TRBV20-1|TRBJ1-5|many|.
TGCAGTGCTGTATCAGGTGGCACCGATCAGCCCCAGCATTTT
CSAVSGGTDQPQHF
>TRBV27|TRBJ2-3|.|.
TGTGCCAGCAGTTTATTCGTGGGGGCAGCTACGCAGTATTTT
CASSLFVGAATQYF
>TRBV12-3/TRBV12-4|TRBJ1-1|many|.
TGTGCCAGCAGTCGGGACAAGAAGAGGTGGAACACTGAAGCTTTCTTT
CASSRDKKRWNTEAFF
>TRBV9|TRBJ1-3|many|.
TGTGCCAGCAGCGTACCGGGACCGGGCGGTGGAAACACCATATATTTT
CASSVPGPGGGNTIYF